A single sample is the source of the 19 T cell receptor beta chains below, sequenced in a study of blood T cell repertoires in COVID-19. Using immunoSEQ multiplex PCR, the repertoire was profiled, and TCRdb retains in-frame clones only, with some absent. This table has fewer than 250,000 clones, roughly 87% appearing once. Sequenced sample: PBMCs or T cells enriched from blood (not recorded which). Source of these receptors: a woman in her twenties or thirties with acute COVID-19.

This chain joins TRBV7-8 and TRBJ2-5; D uncertain. Germline V CDR1 and CDR2: SGHVS, FQNEAQ. The CDR3 is made up of 14 amino acids. V gave up 1 base and J gave up 2 bases, with 8 bases separating them. This chain's CDR3 is CASSLGAGQETQYF. The DNA of the CDR3 is TGTGCCAGCAGCTTAGGGGCAGGACAAGAGACCCAGTACTTC. Together with reference TRBV7-8 and TRBJ2-5, the CDR3 gives the full variable domain: GAGVSQSPRYKVAKRGQDVALRCDPISGHVSLFWYQQALGQGPEFLTYFQNEAQLDKSGLPSDRFFAERPEGSVSTLKIQRTQQEDSAVYLCASSLGAGQETQYFGPGTRLLVL.

V usage is TRBV4-3 and J usage is TRBJ1-3; D gene ambiguous. The length of the CDR3 is 18 residues. V gave up 1 base and J gave up 0 bases, with 16 bases separating them. Per germline, CDR1 LGHNA and CDR2 YSLEER. CDR3 DNA: TGCGCCAGCAGCCAAGTCCCCGGAGCCCTCGGCTCTGGAAACACCATATATTTT. Its translation: CASSQVPGALGSGNTIYF.

The rearrangement links TRBV14 to TRBJ2-5; D is perhaps TRBD2 (5 bases). The CDR3 is 16 residues long. Trimming left V 4 bases short and J 1 base short, with 16 bases between. Germline V gives CDR1 SGHDN, CDR2 FVKESK. CDR3 coding DNA: TGTGCCAGCAGCCCTTTCCGGTCTAGCATCCAAGAGACCCAGTACTTC. Residues: CASSPFRSSIQETQYF. The complete variable domain, with remaining parts taken from reference TRBV14 and TRBJ2-5, reads EAGVTQFPSHSVIEKGQTVTLRCDPISGHDNLYWYRRVMGKEIKFLLHFVKESKQDESGMPNNRFLAERTGGTYSTLKVQPAELEDSGVYFCASSPFRSSIQETQYFGPGTRLLVL.

The chain joins TRBV5-1 to TRBJ2-2; 15 bases line up with TRBD2. The germline V gene encodes CDR1 SGHRS and CDR2 YFSETQ. The junction had 4 bases not matched to a gene; V was cut back by 1 base and J by 0 bases. The CDR3 is 19 residues long. CDR3 in DNA: TGCGCCAGCAGCTTGTTTGGGACTAGCGGGGGGCCGAACACCGGGGAGCTGTTTTTT. It translates to CASSLFGTSGGPNTGELFF.

In the case of this clone: At the DNA level, this CDR3 is encoded by other sequences in the same sample as well. The chain joins TRBV7-2 to TRBJ2-7; 8 bases fit TRBD1. Germline V lookup: CDR1 SGHTA, CDR2 FQGNSA. CDR3 length: 14 amino acids. V lost 5 bases, J lost 5 bases, and 8 bases stayed unmatched. As DNA, the CDR3 is TGTGCCAGCAGCAAAGGACAGGGCGCTCACGAGCAGTACTTC. Translating gives CASSKGQGAHEQYF.

The table lists this clone with a count of one. V usage is TRBV3-1 (or the pseudogene TRBV3-2) and J usage is TRBJ1-5; TRBD1 matches 7 bases. The CDR3 is 17 residues long. Per the germline V gene, CDR1 is LGHDT and CDR2 is YNNKEL (reference sequence). J was trimmed by 0 bases and V by 9 bases; bases with no gene match: 14. CDR3 amino acids: CASRGVGQNYSNQPQHF. The CDR3 coding sequence is TGTGCCAGTAGAGGGGTGGGACAGAATTATAGCAATCAGCCCCAGCATTTT.

The chain employs TRBV2 and TRBJ1-5, with TRBD1 as a possible D gene (6 bases). This CDR3 has 14 amino acids. V shed 5 bases and J shed 3 bases, with 11 bases lying between them. The germline V gene has CDR1 SNHLY and CDR2 FYNNEI. The CDR3 loop is CASSSDSNNQPQHF. The CDR3 nucleotides read TGTGCCAGCAGTTCGGACAGTAACAATCAGCCCCAGCATTTT.

The CDR3 nucleotides read TGTGCCAGCAGCAGCGTTAACTATGGCTACACCTTC. Protein sequence: CASSSVNYGYTF. V usage is TRBV6-6 and J usage is TRBJ1-2; D unresolved. Trimming stripped 6 bases from V and 1 base from J, with 6 bases between. CDR1 and CDR2 (germline): MNHNY, SVGAGI (reference sequence). This CDR3 contains 12 residues.

The chain links TRBV12-3 or TRBV12-4 to TRBJ2-2; no firm D call. With 7 bases removed from V and 4 bases from J, the gap between germline ends came to 10 bases. The CDR3 is 13 amino acids. The CDR3 is CASTPAGTGELFF. CDR3 nucleotides: TGTGCCAGCACCCCGGCAGGCACCGGGGAGCTGTTTTTT.

The J gene is TRBJ2-3, the V gene TRBV20-1; D is uncertain. Trimming pared 4 bases from V and 5 bases from J, leaving 7 bases between. Germline CDR1 is DFQATT and CDR2 is SNEGSKA (reference sequence). CDR3 size: 11 residues. As DNA, the CDR3 is TGCAGTGCTAACAGATTAGATACGCAGTATTTT. Protein: CSANRLDTQYF.

The chain combines TRBV20-1 with TRBJ2-5; 9 positions match TRBD2. The CDR3 loop spans 16 amino acids. From germline, CDR1 is DFQATT and CDR2 SNEGSKA (reference sequence). The J segment lost 2 bases and the V segment lost 3 bases, leaving 10 bases of the junction unmatched. The CDR3 sequence: CSASLALAGQQETQYF. The DNA of the CDR3 is TGCAGTGCTAGTCTCGCGCTAGCGGGGCAACAAGAGACCCAGTACTTC.

The chain has TRBV5-1 and TRBJ1-3; the D is unclear. Per the germline V gene, CDR1 is SGHRS and CDR2 is YFSETQ. The CDR3 has 16 residues. Trimming stripped 4 bases from V and 0 bases from J, with 14 bases between. CDR3 nucleotides: TGCGCCAGCAGCCCAGGCCTTCAGAACTCTGGAAACACCATATATTTT. Translating it yields CASSPGLQNSGNTIYF.

The rearrangement joins TRBV11-2 to TRBJ1-2; D is unresolved. The ends were cut back, 0 bases at V and 5 bases at J, with 7 bases in the middle. The V gene's germline CDR1 is SGHAT and CDR2 FQNNGV. This CDR3 contains 13 residues. The CDR3 sequence: CASSLDWEYGYTF. DNA of the CDR3: TGTGCCAGCAGCTTAGACTGGGAGTATGGCTACACCTTC.

The CDR3, as DNA: TGCGCCAGCAGCCTACGTGGAGGGGGCGACTACGAGCAGTACTTC. Translated, it gives CASSLRGGGDYEQYF. J is TRBJ2-7 and V is TRBV5-1; possibly TRBD1 for D (7 bases). Between the trimmed V and J ends, which lost 4 bases and 3 bases, there was a span of 17 bases. Germline CDR1 SGHRS, CDR2 YFSETQ. This CDR3 is 15 amino acids long.

The chain joins TRBV5-4 to TRBJ1-1; 7 bases are a match to TRBD1. The CDR3 extends over 15 amino acids. The V segment lost 4 bases and the J segment 0 bases; nucleotides outside the gene matches: 6. Germline values: CDR1 SGHNT, CDR2 YYREEE (reference sequence). The CDR3 sequence is CASSLGQQMNTEAFF. The DNA of the CDR3 is TGTGCCAGCAGCCTGGGACAGCAAATGAACACTGAAGCTTTCTTT.

This clone is a singleton in its sample. J is TRBJ1-6 and V is TRBV10-3; no reliable D call. CDR1 is ENHRY and CDR2 is SYGVKD in the germline V gene. The CDR3 length is 16 residues. Trimming removed 1 base from V and 0 bases from J, with 7 bases in between. Here the CDR3 reads CAISEWSSSYNSPLHF. As DNA, the CDR3 is TGTGCCATCAGTGAGTGGTCTAGCTCCTATAATTCACCCCTCCACTTT.

The V call is TRBV21-1, the J call TRBJ1-2. TRBV21-1 is flagged as a pseudogene. This CDR3 has 15 amino acids. The CDR3 nucleotides read TGTGCCAGCAGCCGCCGAAATCGGGACTACTATGGCTACACCTTC. Translation gives CASSRRNRDYYGYTF.

J is TRBJ2-3 and V is TRBV24-1; D is perhaps TRBD1 (5 bases). Germline V gene data show CDR1 as KGHDR and CDR2 as SFDVKD. The V gene lost 3 bases and the J gene lost 1 base, with 10 bases spanning the gap. The length of the CDR3 is 15 residues. CDR3 coding DNA: TGTGCCACCAGTGATCCTAAGACAGGCACAGATACGCAGTATTTT. Its translation is CATSDPKTGTDTQYF.

The chain has TRBV5-4 and TRBJ2-1; perhaps TRBD2 as D (6 bases). The V gene lost 2 bases and the J gene lost 0 bases, with 9 bases spanning the gap. The CDR3 runs to 15 residues. Germline V lookup: CDR1 SGHNT, CDR2 YYREEE (reference sequence). This chain's CDR3 is CASSFGTDSYNEQFF. CDR3 nucleotide sequence: TGTGCCAGCAGCTTCGGGACTGACTCCTACAATGAGCAGTTCTTC.